Shown below are 3 T cell receptor beta chains from a single sample sequenced in a study of T cell responses to AZD1222 COVID-19 vaccine. Profiled with immunoSEQ multiplex PCR; TCRdb holds only in-frame clones, not every one. The table includes some 97,000 clones, roughly 91% detected once. The source material was peripheral blood, sampled on day 0 of AZD1222 vaccination. The receptor set was obtained from an adult in good health.

In this sample, this clone turned up a few times. The chain employs TRBV2 and TRBJ1-1; D ambiguous. The V gene lost 6 bases and the J gene lost 3 bases, with 14 bases spanning the gap. The V gene's germline CDR1 is SNHLY and CDR2 FYNNEI. The length of the CDR3 is 14 residues. The CDR3 DNA reads TGTGCCAGCAGCCTAGAGGTGGCGTACACTGAAGCTTTCTTT. Translated: CASSLEVAYTEAFF.

The genes are TRBV27 and TRBJ2-5; 8 bases map to TRBD2. Germline V gives CDR1 MNHEY, CDR2 SMNVEV (reference sequence). This CDR3 is 13 amino acids long. V was pared by 2 bases and J by 7 bases, with 3 bases of the junction left unmatched. CDR3 residues: CASSLGREGTQYF. For the CDR3, the DNA is TGTGCCAGCAGTTTAGGTCGGGAGGGGACCCAGTACTTC.

The rearrangement links TRBV7-2 to TRBJ2-5; D gene unclear. In germline, CDR1 is SGHTA, CDR2 FQGNSA. V lost 1 base and J lost 6, with 9 bases in between. The CDR3 length is 13 residues. The DNA of the CDR3 is TGTGCCAGCAGCTTAGGCTTGGTTCAGACCCAGTACTTC. As protein: CASSLGLVQTQYF.